The 6 T cell receptor beta chains reported below all come from one sample, sequenced in a study of T cell repertoires in cytomegalovirus infection (dated by TCRdb to between 2018 and 2021). Data came from an Illumina HiSeq 1500. TCRdb's own reprocessing of the public reads used fastp at Q25 and MiXCR and kept productive beta chains. Under each unique CDR3 protein, matching rows form one entry showing the most common genes and DNA. The sample contains roughly 600,000 distinct CDR3 sequences, 24% of them found a single time. Roughly 8% of the sample is held by the ten biggest clonotypes. The specimen sequenced was CD8+ T cells from PBMCs. The source of these receptors is a human donor in good health (CMV status not recorded). Some clones in this sample may be carry-over from other donors' samples.

The V gene is TRBV10-3, the J gene TRBJ1-5; D call uncertain. The V end was cut by 3 bases, the J end by 7 bases, with 7 bases between. The CDR3 has 12 residues. The germline gives CDR1 ENHRY, CDR2 SYGVKD. CDR3 nucleotide sequence: TGTGCCATCAGTGAAGACCCACAGCCCCAGCATTTT. Amino acids: CAISEDPQPQHF.

This clonotype came up a few times. The V gene is TRBV27, the J gene TRBJ2-3; 8 bases are a match to TRBD1. The CDR3 is made up of 17 amino acids. V dropped 0 bases and J dropped 6; count of bases not matched to a gene: 11. Germline values: CDR1 MNHEY, CDR2 SMNVEV (reference sequence). As DNA, the CDR3 is TGTGCCAGCAGTTTATCGTACGGACAGGGAAACATGGATACGCAGTATTTT. This translates into CASSLSYGQGNMDTQYF.

This clonotype came up a few times. V gene TRBV6-2 or TRBV6-3 combines with J gene TRBJ2-5; D possibly matches TRBD1 or TRBD2 (5 bases each). Germline values: CDR1 MNHEY, CDR2 SVGEGT. This CDR3 comprises 16 residues. Trimming took off 4 bases at V and 2 bases at J, with 17 bases between the two ends. CDR3 bases: TGTGCCAGCAGTTCCTTATTTGGGGACGAACAAGAGACCCAGTACTTC. This gives the protein CASSSLFGDEQETQYF.

The chain couples TRBV20-1 to TRBJ2-1, with 11 bases lining up with TRBD2. J was trimmed by 6 bases and V by 6 bases; bases with no gene match: 4. The CDR3 length is 13 residues. Per germline, CDR1 DFQATT and CDR2 SNEGSKA (reference sequence). The CDR3 loop is CSARLAGINEQFF. CDR3 bases: TGCAGTGCCCGACTAGCGGGGATCAATGAGCAGTTCTTC.

This clonotype was picked up many times. The V gene is TRBV7-3, the J gene TRBJ2-5; D is ambiguous. Trimming left V 5 bases short and J 1 base short, with 11 bases between. CDR3 length equals 14 residues. The germline gives CDR1 SGHTA, CDR2 FQGTGA. This CDR3 reads CASSLNRVQETQYF. As DNA, the CDR3 is TGTGCCAGCAGCCTGAACAGAGTCCAAGAGACCCAGTACTTC.

The gene calls are TRBV4-1 and TRBJ1-1; D is possibly TRBD1 (6 bases). The CDR3 consists of 16 residues. V lost 3 bases to trimming and J lost 2 bases, with 16 bases between them. Germline lookup yields CDR1 MGHRA and CDR2 YSYEKL. The DNA of the CDR3 is TGCGCCAGCAGCCAGGAAGAGGACAGCACAAACACTGAAGCTTTCTTT. It codes for CASSQEEDSTNTEAFF.